This entry describes one TCR beta chain. Random hexamers were used to reverse transcribe 0.5 to 1 ug of RNA. One entry per CDR3 protein, called by TCRdb with MiXCR from the immunoSEQ multiplex PCR reads. The sample has about 210,000 distinct CDR3 sequences; approximately 95% are singletons. Sequencing targeted TCR beta in blood CD8+ and CD4+ T cells. Germline-derived CDR1 and CDR2 are SQVTM and ANQGSEA. The ends were cut back, 4 bases at V and 8 bases at J, with 14 bases in the middle. This CDR3 spans 12 amino acids. This record comes from a study of CD8 T cells in Susac syndrome. The receptor was isolated from a human donor with multiple sclerosis. This rearrangement joins TRBV29-1 to TRBJ1-2; TRBD1 might be the D (6 bases). Sample: CD4+ T cells from PBMCs. The CDR3 here is CSVGQALGGYTF. CDR3 in DNA: TGCAGCGTTGGACAGGCCTTGGGGGGCTACACCTTC.